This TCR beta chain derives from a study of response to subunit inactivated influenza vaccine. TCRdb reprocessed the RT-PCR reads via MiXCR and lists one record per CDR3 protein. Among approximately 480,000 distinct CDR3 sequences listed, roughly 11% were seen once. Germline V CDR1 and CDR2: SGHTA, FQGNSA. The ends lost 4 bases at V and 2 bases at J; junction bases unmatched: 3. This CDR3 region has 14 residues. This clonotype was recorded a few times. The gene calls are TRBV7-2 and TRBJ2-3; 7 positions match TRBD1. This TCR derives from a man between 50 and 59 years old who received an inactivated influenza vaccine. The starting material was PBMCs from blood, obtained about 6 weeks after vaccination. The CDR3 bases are TGTGCCAGCAGCTCACAGGGGATCACAGATACGCAGTATTTT. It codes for CASSSQGITDTQYF.